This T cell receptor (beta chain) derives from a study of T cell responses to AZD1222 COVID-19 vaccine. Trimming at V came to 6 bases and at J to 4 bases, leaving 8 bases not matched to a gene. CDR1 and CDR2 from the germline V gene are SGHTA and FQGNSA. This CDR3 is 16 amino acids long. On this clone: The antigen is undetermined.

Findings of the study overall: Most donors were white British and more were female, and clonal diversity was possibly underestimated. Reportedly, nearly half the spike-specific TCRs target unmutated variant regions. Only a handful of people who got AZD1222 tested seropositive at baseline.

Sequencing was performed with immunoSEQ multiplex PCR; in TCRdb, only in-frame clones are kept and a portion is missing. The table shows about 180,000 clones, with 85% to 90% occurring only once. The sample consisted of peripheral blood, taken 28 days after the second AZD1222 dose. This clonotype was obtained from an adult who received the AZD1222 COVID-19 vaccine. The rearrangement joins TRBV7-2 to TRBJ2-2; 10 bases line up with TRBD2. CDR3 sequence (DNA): TGTGCCAGCAGTTCAAGCGGGGGGGCCGTCACCGGGGAGCTGTTTTTT. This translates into CASSSSGGAVTGELFF.